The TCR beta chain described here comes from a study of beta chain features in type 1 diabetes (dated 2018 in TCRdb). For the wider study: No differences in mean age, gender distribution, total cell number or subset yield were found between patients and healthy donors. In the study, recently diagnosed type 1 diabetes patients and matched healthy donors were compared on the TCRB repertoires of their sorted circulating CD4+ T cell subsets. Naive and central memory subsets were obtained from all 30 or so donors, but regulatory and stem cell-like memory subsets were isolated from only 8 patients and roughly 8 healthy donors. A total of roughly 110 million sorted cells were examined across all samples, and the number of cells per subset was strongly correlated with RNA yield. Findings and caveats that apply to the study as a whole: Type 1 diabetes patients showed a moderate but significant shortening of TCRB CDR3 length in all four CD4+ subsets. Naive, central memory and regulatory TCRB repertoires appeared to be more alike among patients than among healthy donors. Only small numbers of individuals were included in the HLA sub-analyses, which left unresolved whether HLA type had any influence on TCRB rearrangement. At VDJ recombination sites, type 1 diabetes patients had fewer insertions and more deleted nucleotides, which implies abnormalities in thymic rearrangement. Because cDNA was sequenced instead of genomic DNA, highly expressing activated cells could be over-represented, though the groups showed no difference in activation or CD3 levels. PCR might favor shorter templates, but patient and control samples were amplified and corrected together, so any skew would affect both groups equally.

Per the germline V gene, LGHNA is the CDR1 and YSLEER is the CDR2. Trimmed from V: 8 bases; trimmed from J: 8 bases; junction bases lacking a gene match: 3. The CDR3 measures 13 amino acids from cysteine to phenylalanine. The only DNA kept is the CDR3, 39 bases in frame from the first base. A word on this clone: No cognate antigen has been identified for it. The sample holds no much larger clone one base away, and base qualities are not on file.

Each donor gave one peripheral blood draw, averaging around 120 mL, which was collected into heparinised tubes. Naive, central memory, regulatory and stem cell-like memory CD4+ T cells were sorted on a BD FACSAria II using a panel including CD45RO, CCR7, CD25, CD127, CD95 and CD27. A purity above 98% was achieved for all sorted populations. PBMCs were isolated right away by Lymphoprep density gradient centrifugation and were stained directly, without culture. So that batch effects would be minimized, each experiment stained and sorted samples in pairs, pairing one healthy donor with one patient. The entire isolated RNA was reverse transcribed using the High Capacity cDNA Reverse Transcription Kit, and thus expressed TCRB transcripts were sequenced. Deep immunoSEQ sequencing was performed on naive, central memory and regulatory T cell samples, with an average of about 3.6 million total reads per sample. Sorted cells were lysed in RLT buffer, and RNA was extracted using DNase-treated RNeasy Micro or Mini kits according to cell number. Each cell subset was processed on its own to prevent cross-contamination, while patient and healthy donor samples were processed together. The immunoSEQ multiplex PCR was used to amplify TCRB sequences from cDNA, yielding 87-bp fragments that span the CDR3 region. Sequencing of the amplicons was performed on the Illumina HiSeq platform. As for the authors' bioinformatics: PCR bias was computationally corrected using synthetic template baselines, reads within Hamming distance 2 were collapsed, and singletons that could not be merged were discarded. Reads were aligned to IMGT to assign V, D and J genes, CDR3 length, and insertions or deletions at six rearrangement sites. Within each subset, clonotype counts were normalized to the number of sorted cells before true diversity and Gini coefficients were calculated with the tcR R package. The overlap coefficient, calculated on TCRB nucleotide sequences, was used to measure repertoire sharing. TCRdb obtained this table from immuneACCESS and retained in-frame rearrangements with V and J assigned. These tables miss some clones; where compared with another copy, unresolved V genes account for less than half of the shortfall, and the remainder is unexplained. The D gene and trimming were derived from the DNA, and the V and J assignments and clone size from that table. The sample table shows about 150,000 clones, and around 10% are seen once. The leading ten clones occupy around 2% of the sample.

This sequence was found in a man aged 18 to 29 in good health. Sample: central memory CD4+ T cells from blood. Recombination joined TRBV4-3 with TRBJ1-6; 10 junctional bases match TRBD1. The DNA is TGCGCCAGCTCCGGGACAGGGGATTCACCCCTCCACTTT. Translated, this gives CASSGTGDSPLHF.